This TCR beta chain derives from a study of blood T cell repertoires in COVID-19. Looking at the study overall: From the United States, Italy and Spain came samples of acute and convalescent COVID-19. T cells, B-cell-depleted T cells, or PBMCs provided the cDNA or gDNA that served as material.

The authors' processing: The assay estimated nucleated cells by amplifying reference gene primers. The assay was immunoSEQ multiplex PCR, and TCRdb's table has in-frame clones only and misses some. V, J and clone size are those of that table, while D and trimming were read from the DNA. The sample contains over 400,000 clones, around 86% of which appear only once. The V gene end was trimmed by 4 bases and the J gene end by 4 bases; junction bases not matched to a gene: 10. Germline CDR1 and CDR2: KGHDR and SFDVKD. The CDR3 has 17 residues. The sequenced material came from peripheral blood. The chain couples TRBV24-1 to TRBJ2-3; 10 nucleotides agree with TRBD1. The receptor's source is a woman aged 30 to 39 with active or convalescent COVID-19. CDR3 nucleotides: TGTGCCACCAGTGACCCTAGGACAGGGGGGGGGTCAGATACGCAGTATTTT. Residues: CATSDPRTGGGSDTQYF.